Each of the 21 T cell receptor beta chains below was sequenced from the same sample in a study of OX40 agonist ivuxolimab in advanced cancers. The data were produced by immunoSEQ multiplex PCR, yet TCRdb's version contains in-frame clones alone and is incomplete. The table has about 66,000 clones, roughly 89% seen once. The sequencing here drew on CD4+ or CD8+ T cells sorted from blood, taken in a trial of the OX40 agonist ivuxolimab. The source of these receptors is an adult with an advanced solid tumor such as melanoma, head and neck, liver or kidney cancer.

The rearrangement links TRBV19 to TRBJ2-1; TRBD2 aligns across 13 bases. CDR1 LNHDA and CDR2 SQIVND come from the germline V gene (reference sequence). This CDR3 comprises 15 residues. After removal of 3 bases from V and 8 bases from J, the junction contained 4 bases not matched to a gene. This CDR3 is CASSITSGRAYEQFF. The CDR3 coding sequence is TGTGCCAGTAGTATTACTAGCGGGAGGGCCTATGAGCAGTTCTTC.

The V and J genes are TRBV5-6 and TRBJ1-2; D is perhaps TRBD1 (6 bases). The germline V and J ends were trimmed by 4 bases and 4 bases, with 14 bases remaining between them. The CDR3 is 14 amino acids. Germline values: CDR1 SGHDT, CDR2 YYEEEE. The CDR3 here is CASSKNRVGYGYTF. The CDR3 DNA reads TGTGCCAGCAGCAAAAACAGGGTGGGCTATGGCTACACCTTC.

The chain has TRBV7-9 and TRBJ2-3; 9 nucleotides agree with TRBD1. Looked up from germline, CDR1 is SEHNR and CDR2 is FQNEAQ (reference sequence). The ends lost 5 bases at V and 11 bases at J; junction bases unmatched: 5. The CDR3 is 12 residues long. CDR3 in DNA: TGTGCCAGCAGCGAACAGGGACAGGGGCAGTATTTT. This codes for CASSEQGQGQYF.

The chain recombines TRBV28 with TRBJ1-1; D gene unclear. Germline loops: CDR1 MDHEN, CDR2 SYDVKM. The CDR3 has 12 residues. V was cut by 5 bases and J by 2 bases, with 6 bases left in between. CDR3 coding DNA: TGTGCCAGCAGTGGACTAAACACTGAAGCTTTCTTT. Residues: CASSGLNTEAFF. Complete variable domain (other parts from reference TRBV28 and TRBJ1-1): DVKVTQSSRYLVKRTGEKVFLECVQDMDHENMFWYRQDPGLGLRLIYFSYDVKMKEKGDIPEGYSVSREKKERFSLILESASTNQTSMYLCASSGLNTEAFFGQGTRLTVV.

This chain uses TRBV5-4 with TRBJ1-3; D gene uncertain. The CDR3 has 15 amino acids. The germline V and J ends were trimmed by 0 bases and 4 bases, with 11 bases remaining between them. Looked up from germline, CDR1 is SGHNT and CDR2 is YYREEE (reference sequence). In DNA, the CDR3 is TGTGCCAGCAGCTTGGCCTCTAGCAGGGGAAACACCATATATTTT. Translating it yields CASSLASSRGNTIYF.

The CDR3 region has the DNA TGTGCCAGTCGGACGGAATCGGGACTAGCTGATTCCGAGCAGTTCTTC. Its translation: CASRTESGLADSEQFF. The chain uses TRBV19 and TRBJ2-1; 9 positions agree with TRBD2. The CDR3 length is 16 residues. The ends lost 8 bases at V and 10 bases at J; junction bases unmatched: 18. The V gene's germline CDR1 is LNHDA and CDR2 SQIVND (reference sequence).

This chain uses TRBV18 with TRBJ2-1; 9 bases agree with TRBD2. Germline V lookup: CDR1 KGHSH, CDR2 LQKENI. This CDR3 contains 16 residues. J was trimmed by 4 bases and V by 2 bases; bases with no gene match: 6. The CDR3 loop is CASSPEISGGYNEQFF. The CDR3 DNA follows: TGTGCCAGCTCACCAGAAATTAGCGGGGGTTACAATGAGCAGTTCTTC.

CDR3 amino acids: CASSGRGLRYEQYF. DNA of the CDR3: TGTGCCAGCAGTGGCCGGGGGCTAAGATACGAGCAGTACTTC. J is TRBJ2-7 and V is TRBV25-1, with D possibly being TRBD1 or TRBD2 (6 bases each). The V gene lost 4 bases and the J gene lost 4 bases, with 14 bases spanning the gap. Germline CDR1 MGHDK, CDR2 SYGVNS. The CDR3 loop spans 14 amino acids.

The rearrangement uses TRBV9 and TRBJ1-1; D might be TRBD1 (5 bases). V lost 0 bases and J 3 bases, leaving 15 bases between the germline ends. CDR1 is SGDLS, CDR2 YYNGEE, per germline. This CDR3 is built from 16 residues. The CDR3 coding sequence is TGTGCCAGCAGCGTAGGTCCCTGGCAGGGTGACACTGAAGCTTTCTTT. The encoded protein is CASSVGPWQGDTEAFF.

The DNA for the CDR3 is TGTGCCAGAAAAACTAGCTACAATGAGCAGTTCTTC. Protein: CARKTSYNEQFF. The chain joins TRBV19 to TRBJ2-1, with D tentatively TRBD2 (5 bases). V lost 9 bases and J 3 bases, leaving 9 bases between the germline ends. CDR3 length equals 12 residues. Germline V CDR1 and CDR2: LNHDA, SQIVND (reference sequence). The full variable domain, its missing parts supplied by reference TRBV19 and TRBJ2-1, is DGGITQSPKYLFRKEGQNVTLSCEQNLNHDAMYWYRQDPGQGLRLIYYSQIVNDFQKGDIAEGYSVSREKKESFPLTVTSAQKNPTAFYLCARKTSYNEQFFGPGTRLTVL.

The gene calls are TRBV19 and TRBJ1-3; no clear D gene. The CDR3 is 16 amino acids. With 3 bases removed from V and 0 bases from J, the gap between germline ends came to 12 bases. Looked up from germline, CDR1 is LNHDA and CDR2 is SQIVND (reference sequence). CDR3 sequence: CASSIRRRISGNTIYF. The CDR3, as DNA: TGTGCCAGTAGTATTAGGCGGCGGATCTCTGGAAACACCATATATTTT.

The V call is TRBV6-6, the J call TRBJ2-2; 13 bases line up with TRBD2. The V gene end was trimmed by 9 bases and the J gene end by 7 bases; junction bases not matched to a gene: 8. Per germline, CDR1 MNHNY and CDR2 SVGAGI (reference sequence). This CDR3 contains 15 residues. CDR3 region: CASRTSGGDNGELFF. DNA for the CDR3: TGTGCCAGTCGGACTAGCGGGGGTGACAACGGGGAGCTGTTTTTT.

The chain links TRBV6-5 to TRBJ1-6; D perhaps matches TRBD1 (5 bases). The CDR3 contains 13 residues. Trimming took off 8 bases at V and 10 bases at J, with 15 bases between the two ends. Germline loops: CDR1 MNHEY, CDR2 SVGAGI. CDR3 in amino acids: CASQRGRESPLHF. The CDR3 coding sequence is TGTGCCAGCCAGCGGGGACGAGAATCACCCCTCCACTTT.

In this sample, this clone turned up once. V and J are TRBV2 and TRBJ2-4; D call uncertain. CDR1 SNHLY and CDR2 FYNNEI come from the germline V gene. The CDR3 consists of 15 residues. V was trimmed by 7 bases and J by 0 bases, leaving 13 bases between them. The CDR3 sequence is CASTPERIAKNIQYF. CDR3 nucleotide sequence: TGTGCCAGCACCCCCGAGCGTATAGCCAAAAACATTCAGTACTTC.

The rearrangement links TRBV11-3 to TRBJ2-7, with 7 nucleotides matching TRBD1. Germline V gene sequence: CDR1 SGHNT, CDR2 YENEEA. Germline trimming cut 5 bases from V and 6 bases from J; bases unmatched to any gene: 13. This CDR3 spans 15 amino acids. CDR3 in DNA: TGTGCCAGCAGCAGTTCGAGACAGGGAACATCCGAGCAGTACTTC. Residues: CASSSSRQGTSEQYF.

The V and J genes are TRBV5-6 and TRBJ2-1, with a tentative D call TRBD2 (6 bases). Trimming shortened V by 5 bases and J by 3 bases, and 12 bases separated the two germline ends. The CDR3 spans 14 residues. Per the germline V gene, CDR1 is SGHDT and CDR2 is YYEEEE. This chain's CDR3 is CASRGLADYNEQFF. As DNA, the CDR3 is TGTGCCAGCAGGGGGTTAGCGGACTACAATGAGCAGTTCTTC.

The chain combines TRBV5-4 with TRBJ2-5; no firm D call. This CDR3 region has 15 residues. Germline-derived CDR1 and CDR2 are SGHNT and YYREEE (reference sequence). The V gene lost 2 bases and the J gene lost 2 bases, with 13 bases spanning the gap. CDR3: CASSFFRTVQETQYF. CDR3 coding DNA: TGTGCCAGCAGCTTTTTCAGAACGGTGCAAGAGACCCAGTACTTC.

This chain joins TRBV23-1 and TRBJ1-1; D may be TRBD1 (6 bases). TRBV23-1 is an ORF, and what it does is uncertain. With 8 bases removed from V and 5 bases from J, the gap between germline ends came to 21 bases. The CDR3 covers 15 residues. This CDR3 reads CASRRDTAVETEAFF. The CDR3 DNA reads TGCGCCAGCCGAAGGGACACAGCGGTGGAAACTGAAGCTTTCTTT.

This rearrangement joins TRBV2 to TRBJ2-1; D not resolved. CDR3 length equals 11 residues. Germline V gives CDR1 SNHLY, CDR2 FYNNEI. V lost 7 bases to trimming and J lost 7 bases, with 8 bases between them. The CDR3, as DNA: TGTGCCAGCACCGGAGTTAATGAGCAGTTCTTC. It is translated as CASTGVNEQFF.

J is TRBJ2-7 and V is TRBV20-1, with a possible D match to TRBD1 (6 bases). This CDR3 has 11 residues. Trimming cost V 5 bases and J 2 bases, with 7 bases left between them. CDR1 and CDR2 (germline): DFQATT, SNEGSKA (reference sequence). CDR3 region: CSAYRAYEQYF. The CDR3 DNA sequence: TGCAGTGCTTACAGGGCCTACGAGCAGTACTTC.

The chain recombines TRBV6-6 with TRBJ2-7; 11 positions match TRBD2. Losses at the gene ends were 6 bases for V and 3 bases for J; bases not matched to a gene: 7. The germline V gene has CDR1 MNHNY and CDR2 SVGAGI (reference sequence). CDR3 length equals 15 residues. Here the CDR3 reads CASSPSSGRFYEQYF. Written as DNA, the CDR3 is TGTGCCAGCAGCCCCTCTAGCGGGAGGTTCTACGAGCAGTACTTC.